This T cell receptor beta chain was captured in a study of cytomegalovirus exposure and HLA in healthy donors. Regarding the study as a whole: It was likely that a cluster of highly shared sequence variants was a sequencing artifact. Segments of the TCR beta V type were, in most cases, productive about 90% or about 30% of the time in an earlier analysis. TRBV6-2, TRBV6-3 and some other V segments were unresolvable in 87-base-pair reads.

The PCR employed 60 Vbeta primers together with 13 Jbeta primers. Sequencing was performed with immunoSEQ multiplex PCR; in TCRdb, only in-frame clones are kept and a portion is missing. The sample shows about 170,000 clones, 73% of them seen only once. Notes on this clone: Its matching antigen is unknown.

Germline lookup yields CDR1 SGHTA and CDR2 FQGNSA. Trimming at V came to 5 bases and at J to 4 bases, leaving 11 bases not matched to a gene. CDR3 length: 16 amino acids. What was sequenced was PBMCs. V usage is TRBV7-2 and J usage is TRBJ1-2; 9 bases agree with TRBD1. The receptor was isolated from a woman aged 18-30 years in good health and CMV-seropositive. In DNA form, the CDR3 reads TGTGCCAGCAGCCAGACCGGGACAGGGACTTTCTATGGCTACACCTTC. As protein: CASSQTGTGTFYGYTF.